The T cell receptor (beta chain) described here comes from a study of blood T cell repertoires in COVID-19. Profiling relied on immunoSEQ multiplex PCR, and the TCRdb table lists in-frame clones only, not all of them. This table has hundreds of thousands of clones, about 90% appearing once. The CDR3 is 16 amino acids. Trimming removed 1 base from V and 5 bases from J; junction bases left unmatched: 9. Germline V lookup: CDR1 MNHEY, CDR2 SMNVEV (reference sequence). This sequence was found in a woman in her twenties or thirties with COVID-19, enrolled during active disease. The sequenced sample was peripheral blood. This chain joins TRBV27 and TRBJ2-5, with 8 bases aligning to TRBD1. CDR3 nucleotides: TGTGCCAGCAGTTTATTTCGACAGGGGCAGGGGGAGACCCAGTACTTC. Amino acid sequence: CASSLFRQGQGETQYF.